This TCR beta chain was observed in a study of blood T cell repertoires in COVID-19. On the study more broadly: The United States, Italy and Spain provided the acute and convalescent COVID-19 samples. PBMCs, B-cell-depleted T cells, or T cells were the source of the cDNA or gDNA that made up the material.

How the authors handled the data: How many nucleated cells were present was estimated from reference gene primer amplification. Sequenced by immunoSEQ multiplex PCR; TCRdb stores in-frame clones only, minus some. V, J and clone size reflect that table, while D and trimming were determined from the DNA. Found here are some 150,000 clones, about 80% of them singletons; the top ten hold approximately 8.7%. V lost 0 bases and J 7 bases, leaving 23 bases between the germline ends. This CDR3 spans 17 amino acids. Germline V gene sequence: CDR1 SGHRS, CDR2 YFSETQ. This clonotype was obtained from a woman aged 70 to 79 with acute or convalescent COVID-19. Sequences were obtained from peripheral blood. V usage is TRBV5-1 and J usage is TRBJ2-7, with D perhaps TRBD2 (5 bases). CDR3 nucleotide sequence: TGCGCCAGCAGCTTGGGAGTCGGAGGCGGCGGTCTACGGGAGCAGTACTTC. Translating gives CASSLGVGGGGLREQYF.